This entry is about one T cell receptor (beta chain). This sample was taken from a study of OX40 agonist ivuxolimab in advanced cancers. For the study at large: Of mixed ages from about 23 to 90 and averaging approximately 60 years, the group was just under 85% male.

Between the trimmed V and J ends, which lost 2 bases and 8 bases, there was a span of 10 bases. CDR3 size: 13 residues. From germline, CDR1 is SEHNR and CDR2 FQNEAQ (reference sequence). The protocol was immunoSEQ multiplex PCR, while the TCRdb copy is restricted to in-frame clones and leaves out a portion. Among 50,000 to 65,000 clones listed, 70% to 90% were seen once. This TCR derives from an adult with an advanced solid tumor such as melanoma, head and neck, liver or kidney cancer. The sample was CD4+ or CD8+ T cells sorted from blood, taken in a trial of the OX40 agonist ivuxolimab. The rearrangement uses TRBV7-9 and TRBJ2-1; D is tentatively TRBD1 or TRBD2 (5 bases each). The CDR3 sequence is CASSLFLGDEQFF. CDR3 nucleotides: TGTGCCAGCAGCTTATTTTTGGGGGATGAGCAGTTCTTC.